The 20 T cell receptor beta chains reported below all come from one sample, sequenced in a study of blood T cell repertoires in COVID-19. Profiling relied on immunoSEQ multiplex PCR, and the TCRdb table lists in-frame clones only, not all of them. Of 170,000 or so clones listed, around 83% were seen once; the top ten hold more than 1.5%. The specimen sequenced was peripheral blood. The receptors derive from a human donor in a cohort sampled during active COVID-19.

The gene calls are TRBV6-5 and TRBJ2-3, with D perhaps TRBD1 (7 bases). Germline values: CDR1 MNHEY, CDR2 SVGAGI. The ends were cut back, 6 bases at V and 2 bases at J, with 12 bases in the middle. The CDR3 has 14 residues. The CDR3: CASSPGGITDTQYF. The CDR3 DNA reads as TGTGCCAGCAGCCCAGGGGGGATCACAGATACGCAGTATTTT.

CDR3 amino acids: CASSIVGQGLAGDYEQYF. The CDR3 DNA sequence: TGTGCCAGTAGTATAGTTGGGCAGGGACTAGCGGGGGACTACGAGCAGTACTTC. V gene TRBV19 combines with J gene TRBJ2-7; 14 bases are a match to TRBD2. V shed 1 base and J 3 bases; nucleotides not matched to a gene: 8. This CDR3 region has 18 residues. The germline CDR1 and CDR2 sequences are LNHDA and SQIVND (reference sequence).

V is TRBV7-9 and J is TRBJ2-3; TRBD1 matches 9 bases. The CDR3 extends over 15 amino acids. CDR1 is SEHNR and CDR2 is FQNEAQ in the germline V gene (reference sequence). V was clipped by 4 bases and J by 3 bases; unmatched bases: 5. CDR3: CASSSTGGKTDTQYF. The CDR3 nucleotides are TGTGCCAGCAGCTCGACAGGGGGAAAAACAGATACGCAGTATTTT.

The genes are TRBV6-2 or TRBV6-3 and TRBJ1-5; the D is unclear. V lost 0 bases to trimming and J lost 4 bases, with 10 bases between them. Per the germline V gene, CDR1 is MNHEY and CDR2 is SVGEGT. The CDR3 contains 15 residues. The CDR3 nucleotides are TGTGCCAGCAGTTACTCGAGGGCGGGTAATCAGCCCCAGCATTTT. Translated, it gives CASSYSRAGNQPQHF.

The rearrangement links TRBV5-1 to TRBJ1-1, with 7 bases lining up with TRBD1. This CDR3 has 14 amino acids. From germline, CDR1 is SGHRS and CDR2 YFSETQ. The trim removed 4 bases at V and 10 bases at J, leaving 13 bases unmatched. CDR3 DNA: TGCGCCAGCAGCCGTACAGGGGACCTCAATTTAGCTTTCTTT. This sequence encodes CASSRTGDLNLAFF. Supplemented by reference TRBV5-1 and TRBJ1-1, the full variable domain reads KAGVTQTPRYLIKTRGQQVTLSCSPISGHRSVSWYQQTPGQGLQFLFEYFSETQRNKGNFPGRFSGRQFSNSRSEMNVSTLELGDSALYLCASSRTGDLNLAFFGQGTRLTVV.

V is TRBV3-1 (or the pseudogene TRBV3-2) and J is TRBJ2-7; the match to TRBD2 covers 13 bases. Germline V gives CDR1 LGHDT, CDR2 YNNKEL (reference sequence). The CDR3 is made up of 15 amino acids. Trimming at V came to 3 bases and at J to 6 bases, leaving 5 bases not matched to a gene. As DNA, the CDR3 is TGTGCCAGCAGCCAGAGTACTAGCGGGAGGGCCGAGCAGTACTTC. This encodes CASSQSTSGRAEQYF.

This clone was seen a handful of times. The V call is TRBV20-1, the J call TRBJ1-1; D remains unclear. The CDR3 is made up of 8 amino acids. Germline V gives CDR1 DFQATT, CDR2 SNEGSKA (reference sequence). V shed 5 bases and J shed 11 bases, with 6 bases lying between them. CDR3 coding DNA: TGCAGTGCTGACTACGCTTTCTTT. Protein sequence: CSADYAFF.

V is TRBV7-2 and J is TRBJ1-3; 8 bases agree with TRBD1. The CDR3 extends over 18 amino acids. Germline lookup yields CDR1 SGHTA and CDR2 FQGNSA. V trimming: 5 bases; J trimming: 0 bases; junction bases outside the gene matches: 12. The CDR3 bases are TGTGCCAGCAGCAAATCTCCAGGGGGCCAAGGCTCTGGAAACACCATATATTTT. This gives the protein CASSKSPGGQGSGNTIYF.

The rearrangement joins TRBV19 to TRBJ2-7; 9 bases map to TRBD2. With V trimmed by 3 bases and J by 5 bases, 14 bases remained unmatched. The length of the CDR3 is 17 residues. Germline V gene sequence: CDR1 LNHDA, CDR2 SQIVND (reference sequence). Here the CDR3 reads CASSMGLAFLSVHEQYF. The CDR3 coding sequence is TGTGCCAGTAGTATGGGACTAGCATTTTTGTCAGTCCACGAGCAGTACTTC.

The rearrangement links TRBV28 to TRBJ2-7, with 7 bases identical to TRBD1. Losses at the gene ends were 3 bases for V and 2 bases for J; bases not matched to a gene: 7. Germline-derived CDR1 and CDR2 are MDHEN and SYDVKM. The CDR3 length is 15 residues. CDR3 nucleotide sequence: TGTGCCAGCAGTTTTCTAGGACAGGATACCTACGAGCAGTACTTC. Protein product: CASSFLGQDTYEQYF. Supplemented by reference TRBV28 and TRBJ2-7, the full variable domain reads DVKVTQSSRYLVKRTGEKVFLECVQDMDHENMFWYRQDPGLGLRLIYFSYDVKMKEKGDIPEGYSVSREKKERFSLILESASTNQTSMYLCASSFLGQDTYEQYFGPGTRLTVT.

The V gene is TRBV3-1 (or the pseudogene TRBV3-2), the J gene TRBJ2-7; 9 bases are shared with TRBD1. V was clipped by 3 bases and J by 4 bases; unmatched bases: 13. The CDR3 extends over 17 amino acids. Germline values: CDR1 LGHDT, CDR2 YNNKEL (reference sequence). The CDR3 DNA is TGTGCCAGCAGCCATATATCCGGGACAGGGATGGTTTACGAGCAGTACTTC. It is translated as CASSHISGTGMVYEQYF.

The chain has TRBV18 and TRBJ1-5; D ambiguous. This CDR3 comprises 15 residues. Germline assignment: CDR1 KGHSH and CDR2 LQKENI. The V end was cut by 6 bases, the J end by 0 bases, with 12 bases between. CDR3 sequence (DNA): TGTGCCAGCTCTACCGGAGGGAATAGCAATCAGCCCCAGCATTTT. This codes for CASSTGGNSNQPQHF.

The chain uses TRBV6-4 and TRBJ1-2; 7 bases line up with TRBD1. The germline CDR1 and CDR2 sequences are MRHNA and SNTAGT. V lost 6 bases, J lost 9 bases, and 13 bases stayed unmatched. The CDR3 loop spans 14 amino acids. CDR3 sequence: CASSLPGQPWSYTF. The CDR3 bases are TGTGCCAGCAGCCTTCCGGGACAGCCCTGGAGCTACACCTTC.

A few counts support this clone. The chain carries TRBV9 and TRBJ1-2; D gene uncertain. The V end lost 0 bases, the J end lost 2 bases, and 5 bases lay between the germline ends. Germline loops: CDR1 SGDLS, CDR2 YYNGEE. This CDR3 has 13 amino acids. The CDR3 DNA is TGTGCCAGCAGCGTAGCCGGGAACTATGGCTACACCTTC. This codes for CASSVAGNYGYTF.

This clone came up a few times. The chain combines TRBV19 with TRBJ1-1, with TRBD1 as a possible D gene (6 bases). Trimming took off 6 bases at V and 0 bases at J, with 14 bases between the two ends. CDR3 length: 15 residues. Germline lookup yields CDR1 LNHDA and CDR2 SQIVND (reference sequence). DNA for the CDR3: TGTGCCAGTAGGGTGGGGGCTGGAATGAACACTGAAGCTTTCTTT. Translated: CASRVGAGMNTEAFF.

This clone was observed a handful of times. The genes are TRBV7-8 and TRBJ1-2; D is unresolved. The CDR3 covers 13 residues. The V gene lost 3 bases and the J gene lost 2 bases, with 7 bases spanning the gap. Germline V gene sequence: CDR1 SGHVS, CDR2 FQNEAQ. CDR3 region: CASSLRPNYGYTF. CDR3 nucleotide sequence: TGTGCCAGCAGCTTGAGGCCCAACTATGGCTACACCTTC.

The gene calls are TRBV27 and TRBJ2-7; 8 positions match TRBD2. Germline V gene sequence: CDR1 MNHEY, CDR2 SMNVEV (reference sequence). V lost 0 bases and J lost 2; bases outside the gene matches: 9. This CDR3 comprises 17 residues. The CDR3 bases are TGTGCCAGCAGTTTATCGATGGGGATGACTAGCGCCTACGAGCAGTACTTC. The encoded protein is CASSLSMGMTSAYEQYF.

The rearrangement uses TRBV28 and TRBJ2-5; a possible D gene is TRBD2 (5 bases). Trimming pared 5 bases from V and 5 bases from J, leaving 9 bases between. The germline gives CDR1 MDHEN, CDR2 SYDVKM. The CDR3 spans 12 residues. In DNA form, the CDR3 reads TGTGCCAGCAGTACTAGAAGGGAGACCCAGTACTTC. Translated, it gives CASSTRRETQYF.

The rearrangement uses TRBV5-6 and TRBJ2-1; 9 bases map to TRBD1. Germline V gives CDR1 SGHDT, CDR2 YYEEEE. V lost 3 bases to trimming and J lost 5 bases; unmatched junction nucleotides: 6. The CDR3 length is 15 residues. This chain's CDR3 is CASSSRDRVHNEQFF. Written as DNA, the CDR3 is TGTGCCAGCAGCTCCCGGGACAGGGTCCACAATGAGCAGTTCTTC.

In the case of this clone: At one end the junction does not follow the germline gene, possibly because of a read error. Written as DNA, the CDR3 is TGTGCTAGCAGCTTAGGGGGACAGGGGGCGATTACAGAGACCCAGTACTTC. Its translation: CASSLGGQGAITETQYF. The chain is built from TRBV7-7 and TRBJ2-5; 12 bases map to TRBD1. Germline CDR1 SSHAT, CDR2 FNYEAQ (reference sequence). The length of the CDR3 is 17 residues. Together with reference TRBV7-7 and TRBJ2-5, the CDR3 gives the full variable domain: GAGVSQSPRYKVTKRGQDVTLRCDPISSHATLYWYQQALGQGPEFLTYFNYEAQPDKSGLPSDRFSAERPEGSISTLTIQRTEQRDSAMYRCASSLGGQGAITETQYFGPGTRLLVL.